Listed here are 17 T cell receptor beta chains from one sample, sequenced in a study of cytomegalovirus exposure and HLA in healthy donors (dated 2017 in TCRdb). The library was made by the immunoSEQ multiplex PCR assay. TCRdb took over this immuneACCESS table, retaining in-frame rearrangements with V and J assigned. Such tables are incomplete; in checked studies, under half of the missing clones stem from an unresolved V gene, and the remainder is unexplained. In this sample the table shows fewer than 200,000 clones, less than 90% of which occur a single time. 4.5% to 7% of the sample is held by the ten biggest clonotypes. The specimen was PBMCs. Receptor source: a woman aged 25 to 39 in good health and CMV-seronegative.

This clone occurred once. The CDR3 DNA follows: TGTGCCAGCAGTTACTCTTGGGGCTCATCTACCTCCGAGCAGTACTTC. Protein: CASSYSWGSSTSEQYF. The V and J genes are TRBV6-5 and TRBJ2-7; D is perhaps TRBD1 (5 bases). CDR1 is MNHEY, CDR2 SVGAGI, per germline. The CDR3 loop spans 16 amino acids. Trimming pared 0 bases from V and 6 bases from J, leaving 18 bases between.

The chain recombines TRBV6-5 with TRBJ1-3; unclear D gene. The CDR3 covers 16 residues. From germline, CDR1 is MNHEY and CDR2 SVGAGI. The germline V and J ends were trimmed by 4 bases and 0 bases, with 13 bases remaining between them. CDR3 in amino acids: CASSSQDRSSGNTIYF. Written as DNA, the CDR3 is TGTGCCAGCAGTTCCCAAGACCGATCCTCTGGAAACACCATATATTTT.

CDR3: CASSFGGTEQFF. The CDR3 coding sequence is TGTGCCAGCAGCTTCGGGGGGACAGAGCAGTTCTTC. The chain is built from TRBV5-6 and TRBJ2-1, with a tentative D call TRBD2 (7 bases). The germline gives CDR1 SGHDT, CDR2 YYEEEE. The CDR3 covers 12 residues. V lost 2 bases and J 10 bases, leaving 10 bases between the germline ends.

The CDR3 spells CASREDVGLETQYF. DNA for the CDR3: TGTGCCAGCAGGGAGGACGTGGGCCTCGAGACCCAGTACTTC. V usage is TRBV11-2 and J usage is TRBJ2-5; D is possibly TRBD2 (5 bases). CDR1 SGHAT and CDR2 FQNNGV come from the germline V gene. V dropped 6 bases and J dropped 5 bases, with 16 bases sitting between them. The CDR3 spans 14 residues.

The rearrangement links TRBV27 to TRBJ2-7, with TRBD2 matching over 8 bases. V dropped 2 bases and J dropped 2; count of bases not matched to a gene: 5. Germline values: CDR1 MNHEY, CDR2 SMNVEV (reference sequence). This CDR3 region has 15 residues. CDR3 residues: CASSLRLASTYEQYF. CDR3 DNA: TGTGCCAGCAGTTTACGACTAGCGAGTACCTACGAGCAGTACTTC.

The chain couples TRBV4-1 to TRBJ1-1; 7 nucleotides line up with TRBD1. Trimming took 2 bases from V and 3 from J; bases not matched to a gene: 6. The length of the CDR3 is 15 residues. Germline loops: CDR1 MGHRA, CDR2 YSYEKL. The CDR3, as DNA: TGCGCCAGCAGCCAACACGTTGGGACAGACACTGAAGCTTTCTTT. Its protein is CASSQHVGTDTEAFF.

CDR3 sequence reads: CASSQGRLAKNIQYF. The CDR3 DNA reads TGTGCCAGCAGCCAAGGCAGGCTAGCCAAAAACATTCAGTACTTC. V and J are TRBV5-6 and TRBJ2-4; the D is unclear. V lost 4 bases and J lost 0, with 11 bases in between. CDR1 SGHDT and CDR2 YYEEEE come from the germline V gene. This CDR3 is built from 15 residues.

The CDR3 nucleotides read TGTGCCAGCAGCTTAGTACGGCTAGCCCATGAGCAGTTCTTC. It yields the protein CASSLVRLAHEQFF. V usage is TRBV11-2 and J usage is TRBJ2-1, with D possibly matching TRBD2 (5 bases). Germline V gene sequence: CDR1 SGHAT, CDR2 FQNNGV. V shed 1 base and J shed 8 bases, with 12 bases lying between them. The CDR3 runs 14 residues.

V gene TRBV7-8 combines with J gene TRBJ2-2; tentatively, D is TRBD2 (5 bases). Germline values: CDR1 SGHVS, CDR2 FQNEAQ. CDR3 size: 19 residues. Trimming removed 3 bases at V and 2 bases at J, with 22 bases between. CDR3 protein: CASSLLAGRGRFNTGELFF. CDR3 in DNA: TGTGCCAGCAGCTTGCTGGCTGGGAGAGGGCGGTTCAACACCGGGGAGCTGTTTTTT.

The rearrangement uses TRBV7-9 and TRBJ2-7; D may be TRBD1 (6 bases). V was shortened by 0 bases and J by 4 bases, with 13 bases between the two germline ends. The CDR3 is made up of 15 amino acids. Germline values: CDR1 SEHNR, CDR2 FQNEAQ (reference sequence). The CDR3 DNA follows: TGTGCCAGCAGCTTAGCCCGGGACAACAAATACGAGCAGTACTTC. Encoded protein: CASSLARDNKYEQYF.

This clone was detected a few times. The V call is TRBV12-5, the J call TRBJ1-2; D is unclear. This CDR3 region has 12 residues. Germline V gene sequence: CDR1 LGHNT, CDR2 FRNRAP. V lost 7 bases and J lost 8, with 14 bases in between. The CDR3 region has the DNA TGTGCTAGTGCCCGACCTGAGGAGGGCTACACCTTC. Protein: CASARPEEGYTF.

This CDR3 is CASSLQTGGGSPLHF. The DNA for the CDR3 is TGTGCCAGCAGTCTCCAGACAGGGGGCGGTTCACCCCTCCACTTT. This chain uses TRBV27 with TRBJ1-6, with 10 nucleotides matching TRBD1. Germline lookup yields CDR1 MNHEY and CDR2 SMNVEV (reference sequence). Trimming at V came to 5 bases and at J to 9 bases, leaving 7 bases not matched to a gene. The CDR3 sequence is 15 residues long.

The table lists this clone with a few counts. The chain links TRBV27 to TRBJ1-4; 7 bases agree with TRBD1. Germline assignment: CDR1 MNHEY and CDR2 SMNVEV (reference sequence). There are 13 residues in the CDR3. V was clipped by 5 bases and J by 13 bases; unmatched bases: 10. CDR3 protein: CASSAGTALPLFF. The DNA for the CDR3 is TGTGCCAGCAGTGCAGGGACAGCCCTCCCACTGTTTTTT.

J is TRBJ2-3 and V is TRBV28, with D possibly being TRBD2 (6 bases). The CDR3 is 14 residues long. Trimming cost V 7 bases and J 5 bases, with 16 bases left between them. Germline-derived CDR1 and CDR2 are MDHEN and SYDVKM. The CDR3 region has the DNA TGTGCCAGCAACGCGGCTAGCGTTGGAGATACGCAGTATTTT. Its translation: CASNAASVGDTQYF.

CDR3 protein: CASSLAAGGAYEQYF. CDR3 coding DNA: TGTGCCAGCAGCTTGGCGGCAGGGGGGGCATACGAGCAGTACTTC. The gene calls are TRBV5-5 and TRBJ2-7; tentatively, D is TRBD1 or TRBD2 (7 bases each). Germline CDR1 and CDR2: SGHKS and YYEKEE (reference sequence). The CDR3 contains 15 residues. V was pared by 0 bases and J by 4 bases, with 14 bases between.

This clone showed up just once. The chain has TRBV6-1 and TRBJ2-5; 11 bases align to TRBD2. Germline V gives CDR1 MNHNS, CDR2 SASEGT. The J segment lost 5 bases and the V segment lost 5 bases, leaving 7 bases of the junction unmatched. The CDR3 runs to 15 residues. CDR3 coding DNA: TGTGCCAGCAGTATTAGCGGGAGGGCCTTTGAGACCCAGTACTTC. This encodes CASSISGRAFETQYF.

This clone was seen a few times. V is TRBV5-6 and J is TRBJ1-5, with 9 nucleotides matching TRBD1. CDR3 length: 16 amino acids. V lost 0 bases and J lost 5; bases outside the gene matches: 6. Per the germline V gene, CDR1 is SGHDT and CDR2 is YYEEEE. The CDR3 nucleotides read TGTGCCAGCAGCTTGGGGGACAGGGCGGTGGATCAGCCCCAGCATTTT. Translation gives CASSLGDRAVDQPQHF.